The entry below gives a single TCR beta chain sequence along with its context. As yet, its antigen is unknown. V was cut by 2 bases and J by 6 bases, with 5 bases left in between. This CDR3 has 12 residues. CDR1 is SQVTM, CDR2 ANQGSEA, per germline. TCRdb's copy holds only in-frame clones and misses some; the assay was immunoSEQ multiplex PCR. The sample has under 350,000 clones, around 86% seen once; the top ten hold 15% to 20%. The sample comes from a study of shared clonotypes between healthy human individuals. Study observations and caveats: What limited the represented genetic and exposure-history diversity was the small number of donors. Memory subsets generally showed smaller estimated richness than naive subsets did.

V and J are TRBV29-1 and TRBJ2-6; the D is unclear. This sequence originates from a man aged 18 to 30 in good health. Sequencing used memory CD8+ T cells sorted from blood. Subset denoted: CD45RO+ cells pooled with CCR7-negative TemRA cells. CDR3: CSVERPANVLTF. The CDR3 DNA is TGCAGCGTTGAACGGCCGGCCAACGTCCTGACTTTC. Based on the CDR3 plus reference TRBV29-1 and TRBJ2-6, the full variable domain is SAVISQKPSRDICQRGTSLTIQCQVDSQVTMMFWYRQQPGQSLTLIATANQGSEATYESGFVIDKFPISRPNLTFSTLTVSNMSPEDSSIYLCSVERPANVLTFGAGSRLTVL.